This is a list of T cell receptor beta chains from one sample in a study of blood T cells in healthy people across ages. TCRdb ran MiXCR on the 5' RACE reads and lists one entry per CDR3 protein. Of approximately 800,000 distinct CDR3 sequences listed, around 25% are singletons. These data also formed part of another study, on T cells of mothers and their children.

Specimen: blood. Receptors originate from a boy between 10 and 17 years old in good health. Each CDR3 is given with its conserved first and last residue. D genes are given only for firm matches. Some rows mark clone size as missing; the rest say once, few, many or name a class of expanded clone.

TRBV29-1	-	TRBJ1-2	-	CSVRTAKVYGYTF	TGCAGCGTTAGGACAGCGAAGGTATATGGCTACACCTTC
TRBV5-1	few	TRBJ1-6	-	CASSPTVDRGHPPLHF	TGCGCCAGCAGCCCTACGGTGGACAGAGGGCATCCACCCCTCCACTTT
TRBV2	-	TRBJ2-4	TRBD1	CASNDRGAGKNIQYF	TGTGCCAGCAACGACAGGGGGGCGGGGAAGAACATTCAGTACTTC
TRBV7-3	-	TRBJ2-6	TRBD2	CASSLTGGYGFSGANVLTF	TGTGCCAGCAGCTTAACGGGGGGGTATGGATTCTCTGGGGCCAACGTCCTGACTTTC
TRBV3-1	few	TRBJ1-4	TRBD1	CASSPTGEVDEKLFF	TGTGCCAGCAGCCCAACAGGGGAAGTGGATGAAAAACTGTTTTTT
TRBV15	-	TRBJ2-1	TRBD1	CATSNRDRENEQFF	TGTGCCACCAGCAACCGGGACAGGGAAAATGAGCAGTTCTTC
TRBV7-9	-	TRBJ2-1	TRBD2	CASSLEASGGPGEQFF	TGTGCCAGCAGCTTAGAGGCCAGCGGGGGGCCGGGTGAGCAGTTCTTC
TRBV5-1	-	TRBJ1-3	-	CASSRDAYSGNTIYF	TGCGCCAGCAGCCGGGACGCCTACTCTGGAAACACCATATATTTT
TRBV20-1	-	TRBJ2-7	-	CSAIHGGGYEQYF	TGCAGTGCTATCCATGGAGGGGGATACGAGCAGTACTTC
TRBV10-3	few	TRBJ2-3	-	CAISERGQATDTQYF	TGTGCCATCAGTGAGAGAGGGCAGGCCACAGATACGCAGTATTTT
TRBV24-1	-	TRBJ2-1	-	CAASPSHFLNNEQFF	TGTGCCGCCTCGCCCAGTCATTTTCTTAACAATGAGCAGTTCTTC
TRBV12-3/TRBV12-4	-	TRBJ2-1	TRBD2	CASTISGGYNEQFF	TGTGCCAGCACCATTAGCGGGGGATACAATGAGCAGTTCTTC
TRBV27	-	TRBJ2-5	TRBD2	CASSLGRAWTQYF	TGTGCCAGCAGTTTGGGGAGGGCTTGGACCCAGTACTTC
TRBV2	-	TRBJ2-1	-	CASNEGRYNEQFF	TGTGCCAGCAATGAGGGTCGCTACAATGAGCAGTTCTTC
TRBV7-9	-	TRBJ2-7	-	CASSLADLEQYF	TGTGCCAGCAGCTTAGCCGATCTTGAGCAGTACTTC
TRBV6-8	-	TRBJ2-5	TRBD2	CASSYASSGLAGEETQYF	TGTGCCAGCAGTTACGCGTCCTCGGGACTAGCGGGGGAAGAGACCCAGTACTTC
TRBV20-1	-	TRBJ2-3	TRBD2	CSAGRLAGVIADTQYF	TGCAGTGCTGGACGACTAGCGGGAGTGATAGCAGATACGCAGTATTTT
TRBV6-2/TRBV6-3	-	TRBJ2-4	-	CASMYPGGAKVAKNIQYF	TGTGCCAGCATGTACCCAGGTGGGGCCAAGGTAGCCAAAAACATTCAGTACTTC
TRBV20-1	many	TRBJ2-5	-	CSAFLPQETQYF	TGCAGTGCTTTCCTCCCTCAAGAGACCCAGTACTTC
TRBV6-4	-	TRBJ2-3	TRBD2	CASSDSSTAGGQDTQYF	TGTGCCAGCAGTGACTCGAGTACAGCGGGGGGGCAAGATACGCAGTATTTT
TRBV2	once	TRBJ2-5	-	CASQDRNREQYF	TGTGCCAGCCAGGACAGAAATAGGGAGCAGTACTTC
TRBV20-1	few	TRBJ2-1	-	CSARGLNNEQFF	TGCAGTGCTAGAGGGCTTAATAATGAGCAGTTCTTC
TRBV9	few	TRBJ2-5	-	CASSISGIETQYF	TGTGCCAGCAGCATCTCAGGGATAGAGACCCAGTACTTC
TRBV5-6	few	TRBJ2-5	TRBD1	CASRGTDLGTQYF	TGTGCCAGCAGGGGGACAGATCTCGGGACCCAGTACTTC
TRBV2	many	TRBJ2-5	-	CASSGFFGEETQYF	TGTGCCAGCAGTGGATTCTTCGGGGAAGAGACCCAGTACTTC
TRBV12-3/TRBV12-4	few	TRBJ2-5	-	CASRSAADQETQYF	TGTGCCAGCAGATCAGCAGCAGACCAAGAGACCCAGTACTTC
TRBV6-5	-	TRBJ1-5	-	CASSYSGGGGSQPQHF	TGTGCCAGCAGTTACTCGGGAGGAGGGGGTAGTCAGCCCCAGCATTTT
TRBV24-1	many	TRBJ1-2	TRBD1	CATSDAQGAYGYTF	TGTGCCACCAGTGATGCACAGGGGGCCTATGGCTACACCTTC
TRBV3-1	-	TRBJ1-5	-	CASSQGGRGSNQPQHF	TGTGCCAGCAGCCAAGGGGGCAGGGGTAGCAATCAGCCCCAGCATTTT
TRBV12-5	once	TRBJ1-1	-	CASGLVLYGEVSTEAFF	TGTGCTAGTGGTTTGGTACTTTATGGCGAGGTTAGCACTGAAGCTTTCTTT
TRBV5-1	few	TRBJ1-1	-	CASSGDGYAAFF	TGCGCCAGCAGCGGGGACGGATATGCAGCTTTCTTT
TRBV6-6	few	TRBJ2-7	TRBD2	CASRPPREFLYEQYF	TGTGCCAGCAGACCCCCGCGGGAGTTTCTCTACGAGCAGTACTTC
TRBV5-1	many	TRBJ2-6	TRBD1	CASSLGQGAGANVLTF	TGCGCCAGCAGCCTCGGACAGGGGGCTGGGGCCAACGTCCTGACTTTC
TRBV5-1	few	TRBJ1-2	-	CASSLGSGLYNGYTF	TGCGCCAGCAGCTTGGGATCGGGCCTATATAATGGCTACACCTTC
TRBV12-3/TRBV12-4	-	TRBJ2-3	-	CASSLRRGLDTQYF	TGTGCCAGCAGTTTGCGGCGGGGTCTAGATACGCAGTATTTT
TRBV11-2	-	TRBJ2-3	TRBD2	CASSLNAPGLAGGLTDTQYF	TGTGCCAGCAGCTTAAACGCTCCGGGACTAGCGGGGGGGCTAACAGATACGCAGTATTTT
TRBV6-5	few	TRBJ1-2	-	CASSLRYYGYTF	TGTGCCAGCAGCCTCCGATACTATGGCTACACCTTC